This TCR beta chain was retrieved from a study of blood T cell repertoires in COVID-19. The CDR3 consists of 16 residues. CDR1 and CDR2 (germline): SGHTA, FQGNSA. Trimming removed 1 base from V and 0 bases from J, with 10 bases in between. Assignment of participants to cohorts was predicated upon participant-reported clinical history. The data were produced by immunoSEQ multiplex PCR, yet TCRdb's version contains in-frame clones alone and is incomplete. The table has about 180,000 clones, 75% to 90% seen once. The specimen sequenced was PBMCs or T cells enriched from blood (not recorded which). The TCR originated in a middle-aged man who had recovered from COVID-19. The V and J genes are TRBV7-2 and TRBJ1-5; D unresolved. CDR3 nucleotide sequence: TGTGCCAGCAGCTTAGACAGCCCCTATAGCAATCAGCCCCAGCATTTT. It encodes CASSLDSPYSNQPQHF.